The 8 T cell receptor beta chains below come from one sample, sequenced in a study of control samples from healthy donors and cancer patients. Clones were read by immunoSEQ multiplex PCR, and TCRdb kept only the in-frame ones, dropping some. In the table there are approximately 89,000 clones, 70% to 90% of which are singletons. Material for sequencing was blood. The receptor source for this set is a man aged 50 to 59 in good health.

The V call is TRBV24-1, the J call TRBJ2-5, with 10 bases matching TRBD1. Germline CDR1 KGHDR, CDR2 SFDVKD. With V trimmed by 4 bases and J by 4 bases, 5 bases remained unmatched. The CDR3 runs 15 residues. The DNA for the CDR3 is TGTGCCACCAGTGACGGGACAGGGGAAGGAGAGACCCAGTACTTC. Translating it yields CATSDGTGEGETQYF.

The CDR3: CASSLGHELNYGYTF. Here the CDR3 DNA reads TGTGCCAGCAGTTTGGGGCATGAGCTTAACTATGGCTACACCTTC. This chain links TRBV27 with TRBJ1-2; D may be TRBD1 (5 bases). Germline CDR1 and CDR2: MNHEY and SMNVEV (reference sequence). The CDR3 has 15 amino acids. V was cut by 3 bases and J by 1 base, with 12 bases left in between.

This clone was seen once. The J gene is TRBJ1-2, the V gene TRBV4-3, with 8 bases that match TRBD1. Germline V gene sequence: CDR1 LGHNA, CDR2 YSLEER. Losses at the gene ends were 0 bases for V and 3 bases for J; bases not matched to a gene: 3. The CDR3 runs 15 residues. This CDR3 reads CASSQDRGQHYGYTF. The CDR3 region has the DNA TGCGCCAGCAGCCAAGACAGGGGGCAACACTATGGCTACACCTTC.

The chain joins TRBV28 to TRBJ1-3, with D tentatively TRBD1 (6 bases). In germline, CDR1 is MDHEN, CDR2 SYDVKM. CDR3 size: 15 residues. Trimming removed 6 bases at V and 3 bases at J, with 15 bases between. The CDR3 region is CASSFGTFFGNTIYF. CDR3 sequence (DNA): TGTGCCAGCAGCTTTGGGACATTCTTTGGAAACACCATATATTTT.

The V call is TRBV9, the J call TRBJ1-3; D call uncertain. Per the germline V gene, CDR1 is SGDLS and CDR2 is YYNGEE. CDR3 length: 16 amino acids. Trimming pared 4 bases from V and 0 bases from J, leaving 14 bases between. The CDR3, as DNA: TGTGCCAGCAGCCAGATAGGGTATCTCTCTGGAAACACCATATATTTT. Its protein is CASSQIGYLSGNTIYF.

The gene calls are TRBV3-1 (or the pseudogene TRBV3-2) and TRBJ2-3; 8 bases map to TRBD1. CDR3 length: 14 residues. The germline gives CDR1 LGHDT, CDR2 YNNKEL (reference sequence). V lost 8 bases to trimming and J lost 2 bases; unmatched junction nucleotides: 6. The CDR3 spells CASRRQGTTDTQYF. In DNA, the CDR3 is TGTGCCAGCCGACGACAGGGGACCACAGATACGCAGTATTTT.

Concerning this clone itself: The junction departs from the called germline gene at one end, perhaps through a read error. Distinct nucleotide sequences in the sample also encode this CDR3. This chain connects TRBV12-3 or TRBV12-4 to TRBJ2-1; D is undetermined. The CDR3 has 12 amino acids. This chain's CDR3 is CASRGSYNEQFF. CDR3 sequence (DNA): TGTGCCAGCAGGGGTTCCTACAATGAACAGTTCTTC.

The J gene is TRBJ1-5, the V gene TRBV7-2, with 7 bases lining up with TRBD1. Losses at the gene ends were 4 bases for V and 2 bases for J; bases not matched to a gene: 5. The CDR3 extends over 15 amino acids. Looked up from germline, CDR1 is SGHTA and CDR2 is FQGNSA. In nucleotides, the CDR3 is TGTGCCAGCAGCTCGGGCGGACAGGGCAATCAGCCCCAGCATTTT. As protein: CASSSGGQGNQPQHF.